Listed here are 21 T cell receptor beta chains from one sample, sequenced in a study of cytomegalovirus exposure and HLA in healthy donors. The PCR ran on 60 Vbeta and 13 Jbeta primers. Here immunoSEQ multiplex PCR was the method, and the copy in TCRdb shows in-frame clones only, minus some. The sample records more than 80,000 clones, around 64% being singletons. The sequencing input was PBMCs. Receptors were obtained from a human donor in good health.

As to this clone: Within the sample, other DNA sequences also encode this same CDR3. This chain uses TRBV11-3 with TRBJ2-3; D is undetermined. The germline V and J ends were trimmed by 1 base and 0 bases, with 5 bases remaining between them. The germline V gene has CDR1 SGHNT and CDR2 YENEEA. The CDR3 runs 14 residues. CDR3 loop: CASSLGASTDTQYF. The CDR3 nucleotides are TGTGCCAGCAGCTTAGGAGCTAGCACAGATACGCAGTATTTT.

The chain uses TRBV6-5 and TRBJ1-1; the D gene is possibly TRBD1 (6 bases). Trimming stripped 8 bases from V and 6 bases from J, with 13 bases between. CDR3 length equals 12 residues. CDR1 and CDR2 (germline): MNHEY, SVGAGI. CDR3 loop: CASGRGGPEAFF. In DNA form, the CDR3 reads TGTGCCAGCGGCAGGGGTGGGCCTGAAGCTTTCTTT.

V is TRBV2 and J is TRBJ2-4; D gene unclear. This CDR3 spans 10 amino acids. Germline V CDR1 and CDR2: SNHLY, FYNNEI. Between the trimmed V and J ends, which lost 4 bases and 9 bases, there was a span of 4 bases. Written as DNA, the CDR3 is TGTGCCAGCAGTGGACTCATTCAGTACTTC. This gives the protein CASSGLIQYF.

V gene TRBV5-1 combines with J gene TRBJ2-1; 7 nucleotides align to TRBD2. The germline V gene has CDR1 SGHRS and CDR2 YFSETQ. This CDR3 has 20 amino acids. V shed 0 bases, J shed 6 bases, and the junction held 21 bases outside the gene matches. CDR3 residues: CASSLAVWAGETLGSNEQFF. CDR3 in DNA: TGCGCCAGCAGCTTGGCTGTCTGGGCGGGGGAAACCTTAGGGAGCAATGAGCAGTTCTTC.

The chain combines TRBV15 with TRBJ1-5, with 7 bases identical to TRBD1. Germline V CDR1 and CDR2: LNHNV, YYDKDF (reference sequence). The CDR3 is made up of 14 amino acids. V shed 9 bases, J shed 7 bases, and the junction held 12 bases outside the gene matches. CDR3 nucleotide sequence: TGTGCCACAGCGTCGGGAGGGGGCAGGCAGCCCCAGCATTTT. Its translation: CATASGGGRQPQHF.

The CDR3 sequence: CASSLVRGYSPLHF. In DNA, the CDR3 is TGTGCCAGCAGCTTAGTACGGGGATATTCACCCCTCCACTTT. The chain links TRBV7-8 to TRBJ1-6; D not resolved. This CDR3 is 14 amino acids long. CDR1 is SGHVS and CDR2 is FQNEAQ in the germline V gene. V lost 1 base, J lost 8 bases, and 9 bases lay in between.

The CDR3, as DNA: TGCGCCAGCAGCCAAGACCGCTTGACTTCTAATGAAAAACTGTTTTTT. This codes for CASSQDRLTSNEKLFF. This chain joins TRBV4-3 and TRBJ1-4; D unclear. Germline V gives CDR1 LGHNA, CDR2 YSLEER. The CDR3 runs 16 residues. V shed 0 bases and J shed 3 bases, with 11 bases lying between them.

This chain joins TRBV27 and TRBJ1-1; no clear D gene. Between the trimmed V and J ends, which lost 3 bases and 1 base, there was a span of 6 bases. Germline V CDR1 and CDR2: MNHEY, SMNVEV (reference sequence). CDR3 size: 13 residues. This CDR3 reads CASSFRRNTEAFF. The CDR3 DNA follows: TGTGCCAGCAGTTTTCGTCGGAACACTGAAGCTTTCTTT.

The V call is TRBV19, the J call TRBJ2-7, with TRBD1 matching over 7 bases. There are 16 residues in the CDR3. V shed 6 bases and J 1 base; nucleotides not matched to a gene: 12. Germline CDR1 is LNHDA and CDR2 is SQIVND (reference sequence). The CDR3 here is CASRPGTAYFSYEQYF. The CDR3 DNA sequence: TGTGCCAGTAGACCCGGGACAGCCTACTTTTCCTACGAGCAGTACTTC.

V usage is TRBV5-6 and J usage is TRBJ1-2; D unclear. Germline CDR1 and CDR2: SGHDT and YYEEEE. The CDR3 totals 15 residues. V was shortened by 0 bases and J by 4 bases, with 13 bases between the two germline ends. CDR3: CASSLANTETYGYTF. CDR3 sequence (DNA): TGTGCCAGCAGCTTGGCCAATACTGAAACCTATGGCTACACCTTC.

The chain is built from TRBV7-8 and TRBJ2-1; tentatively, D is TRBD2 (5 bases). This CDR3 comprises 16 residues. Germline V lookup: CDR1 SGHVS, CDR2 FQNEAQ. The V gene lost 5 bases and the J gene lost 9 bases, with 23 bases spanning the gap. CDR3 loop: CASSPPPDWDDGEQFF. The CDR3 nucleotides read TGTGCCAGCAGCCCTCCTCCGGACTGGGATGATGGTGAGCAGTTCTTC.

The chain uses TRBV25-1 and TRBJ1-1; 7 bases align to TRBD1. From germline, CDR1 is MGHDK and CDR2 SYGVNS. Germline trimming cut 3 bases from V and 4 bases from J; bases unmatched to any gene: 5. The CDR3 consists of 14 residues. As DNA, the CDR3 is TGTGCCAGCAGTGACCCTGGGACAGCCACTGAAGCTTTCTTT. This codes for CASSDPGTATEAFF.

In regard to this clone: The junction differs from germline at one of its ends, possibly a read error. The chain joins TRBV7-3 to TRBJ1-2, with 10 bases fitting TRBD1. Per germline, CDR1 SGHTA and CDR2 FQGTGA. The CDR3 consists of 15 residues. The CDR3 spells CASSFTGTGAYGYSF. CDR3 nucleotide sequence: TGTGCCAGCAGCTTCACCGGGACAGGGGCCTATGGCTACTCCTTC.

V usage is TRBV7-3 and J usage is TRBJ2-3; 8 bases map to TRBD2. CDR3 length: 16 amino acids. Germline lookup yields CDR1 SGHTA and CDR2 FQGTGA. The ends lost 5 bases at V and 1 base at J; junction bases unmatched: 8. CDR3 protein: CASSLNPAGGTDTQYF. Written as DNA, the CDR3 is TGTGCCAGCAGCCTAAACCCAGCGGGGGGCACAGATACGCAGTATTTT.

V gene TRBV7-9 combines with J gene TRBJ1-2; possible D gene TRBD1, 6 bases. Trimming left V 3 bases short and J 4 bases short, with 9 bases between. The CDR3 length is 13 residues. Germline lookup yields CDR1 SEHNR and CDR2 FQNEAQ (reference sequence). The CDR3 is CASSFTGPYGYTF. As DNA, the CDR3 is TGTGCCAGCAGCTTCACAGGGCCCTATGGCTACACCTTC.

The J gene is TRBJ1-1, the V gene TRBV5-4; 8 positions match TRBD1. This CDR3 contains 16 residues. Germline V gives CDR1 SGHNT, CDR2 YYREEE (reference sequence). The junction had 10 bases not matched to a gene; V was cut back by 4 bases and J by 2 bases. CDR3: CASSPRTGTINTEAFF. CDR3 nucleotides: TGTGCCAGCAGCCCGAGGACAGGGACTATTAACACTGAAGCTTTCTTT.

J is TRBJ1-5 and V is TRBV9; D is possibly TRBD1 (5 bases). V shed 4 bases and J shed 2 bases, with 7 bases lying between them. Germline values: CDR1 SGDLS, CDR2 YYNGEE. The CDR3 totals 13 residues. CDR3 loop: CASSQGRNQPQHF. The CDR3 nucleotides are TGTGCCAGCAGCCAGGGTCGCAATCAGCCCCAGCATTTT.

In its sample, this clone was seen a few times. The rearrangement links TRBV7-3 to TRBJ2-1, with D possibly being TRBD2 (7 bases). V shed 7 bases and J shed 0 bases, with 16 bases lying between them. Germline CDR1 and CDR2: SGHTA and FQGTGA. The CDR3 sequence is 16 residues long. The CDR3 here is CASTPGGHSSYNEQFF. As DNA, the CDR3 is TGTGCCAGCACCCCCGGGGGGCATAGCTCCTACAATGAGCAGTTCTTC. Together with reference TRBV7-3 and TRBJ2-1, the CDR3 gives the full variable domain: GAGVSQTPSNKVTEKGKYVELRCDPISGHTALYWYRQSLGQGPEFLIYFQGTGAADDSGLPNDRFFAVRPEGSVSTLKIQRTERGDSAVYLCASTPGGHSSYNEQFFGPGTRLTVL.

The chain joins TRBV19 to TRBJ1-5, with 10 bases identical to TRBD1. Trimming removed 6 bases from V and 4 bases from J; junction bases left unmatched: 3. There are 14 residues in the CDR3. Germline V gives CDR1 LNHDA, CDR2 SQIVND (reference sequence). CDR3 coding DNA: TGTGCCAGTAGCGGGACAGGGGCTAATCAGCCCCAGCATTTT. Translation gives CASSGTGANQPQHF.

The CDR3 DNA reads TGTGCCAGCAGCCCGCGGGCCCACAACTTCTCTGGAAACACCATATATTTT. Translating it yields CASSPRAHNFSGNTIYF. This chain links TRBV7-9 with TRBJ1-3; D unresolved. There are 17 residues in the CDR3. From germline, CDR1 is SEHNR and CDR2 FQNEAQ (reference sequence). V lost 5 bases and J lost 0, with 17 bases in between.

DNA for the CDR3: TGTGCCAGCAGCTTAGATAAAGGAGGGGTTGAAGCTTTCTTT. Protein sequence: CASSLDKGGVEAFF. The chain employs TRBV11-3 and TRBJ1-1; D is possibly TRBD1 (5 bases). Germline CDR1 is SGHNT and CDR2 is YENEEA. V was pared by 0 bases and J by 7 bases, with 12 bases between. CDR3 length: 14 residues.